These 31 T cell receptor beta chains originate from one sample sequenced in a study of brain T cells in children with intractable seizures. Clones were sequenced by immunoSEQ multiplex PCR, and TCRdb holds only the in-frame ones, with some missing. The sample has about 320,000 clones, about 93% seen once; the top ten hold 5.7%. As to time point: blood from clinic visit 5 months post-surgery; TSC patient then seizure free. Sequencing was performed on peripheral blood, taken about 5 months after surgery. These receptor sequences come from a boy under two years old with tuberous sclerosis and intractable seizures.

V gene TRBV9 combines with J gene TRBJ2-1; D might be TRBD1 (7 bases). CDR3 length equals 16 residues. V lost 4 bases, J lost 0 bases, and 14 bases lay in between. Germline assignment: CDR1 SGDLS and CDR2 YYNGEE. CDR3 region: CASSISGGRSYNEQFF. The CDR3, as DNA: TGTGCCAGCAGCATATCAGGGGGGCGCTCCTACAATGAGCAGTTCTTC.

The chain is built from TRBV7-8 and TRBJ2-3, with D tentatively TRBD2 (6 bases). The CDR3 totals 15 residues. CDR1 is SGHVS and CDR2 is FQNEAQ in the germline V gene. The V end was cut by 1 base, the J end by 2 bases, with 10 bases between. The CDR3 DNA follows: TGTGCCAGCAGCTTAGTCGCGGGGTTCACAGATACGCAGTATTTT. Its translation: CASSLVAGFTDTQYF.

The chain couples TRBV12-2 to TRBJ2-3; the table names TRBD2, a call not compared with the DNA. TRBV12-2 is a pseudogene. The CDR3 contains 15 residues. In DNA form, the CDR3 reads TGTGCAAGTCGTACGCTAGCGTGGAGCACAGATACGCAGTATTTT. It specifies CASRTLAWSTDTQYF.

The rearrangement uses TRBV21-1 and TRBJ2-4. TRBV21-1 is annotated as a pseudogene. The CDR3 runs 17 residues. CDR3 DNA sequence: TGTGCCAGCAGGGTGAGGATAGGGAAGCGTCCCAAAAACATTCAGTACTTC. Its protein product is CASRVRIGKRPKNIQYF.

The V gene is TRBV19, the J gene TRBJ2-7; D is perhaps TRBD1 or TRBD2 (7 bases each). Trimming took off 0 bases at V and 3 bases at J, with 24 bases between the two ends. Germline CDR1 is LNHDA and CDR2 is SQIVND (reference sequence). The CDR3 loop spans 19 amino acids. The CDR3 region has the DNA TGTGCCAGTAGTATAGAGGGGAGGGGGCCTGGAAACTGGGACTACGAGCAGTACTTC. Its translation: CASSIEGRGPGNWDYEQYF.

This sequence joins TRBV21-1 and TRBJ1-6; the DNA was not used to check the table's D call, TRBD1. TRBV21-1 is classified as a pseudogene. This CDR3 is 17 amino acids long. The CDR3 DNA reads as TGTGCCAGCAGCAAAGGGACAGGGTGGGGAGATCAATCACCCCTCCACTTT. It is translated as CASSKGTGWGDQSPLHF.

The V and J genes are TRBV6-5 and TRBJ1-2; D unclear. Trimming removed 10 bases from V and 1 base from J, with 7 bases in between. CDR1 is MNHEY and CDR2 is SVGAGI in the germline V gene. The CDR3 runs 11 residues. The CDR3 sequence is CATEFNYGYTF. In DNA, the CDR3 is TGTGCCACCGAGTTTAACTATGGCTACACCTTC.

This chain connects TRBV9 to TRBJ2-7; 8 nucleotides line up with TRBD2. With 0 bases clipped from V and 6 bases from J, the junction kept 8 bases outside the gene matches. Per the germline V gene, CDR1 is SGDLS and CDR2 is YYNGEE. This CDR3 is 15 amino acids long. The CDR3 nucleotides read TGTGCCAGCAGCGTAGATCCGGGAGGGCCGGCCGAGCAGTACTTC. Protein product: CASSVDPGGPAEQYF.

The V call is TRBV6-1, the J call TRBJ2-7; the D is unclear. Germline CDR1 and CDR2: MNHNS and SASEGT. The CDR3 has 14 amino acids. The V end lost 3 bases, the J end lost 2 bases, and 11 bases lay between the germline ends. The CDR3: CASSDRPGAYEQYF. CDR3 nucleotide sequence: TGTGCCAGCAGTGACCGTCCCGGAGCCTACGAGCAGTACTTC.

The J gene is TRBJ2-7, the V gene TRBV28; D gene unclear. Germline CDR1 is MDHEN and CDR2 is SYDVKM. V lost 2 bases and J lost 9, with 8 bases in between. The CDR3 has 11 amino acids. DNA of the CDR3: TGTGCCAGCAGTTTACGTGTCGCGCAGTACTTC. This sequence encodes CASSLRVAQYF. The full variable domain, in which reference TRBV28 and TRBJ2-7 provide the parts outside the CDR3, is DVKVTQSSRYLVKRTGEKVFLECVQDMDHENMFWYRQDPGLGLRLIYFSYDVKMKEKGDIPEGYSVSREKKERFSLILESASTNQTSMYLCASSLRVAQYFGPGTRLTVT.

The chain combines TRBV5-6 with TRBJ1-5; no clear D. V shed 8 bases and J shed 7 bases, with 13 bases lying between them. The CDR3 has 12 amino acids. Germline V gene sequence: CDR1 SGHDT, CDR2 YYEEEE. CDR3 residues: CASQRGSQPQHF. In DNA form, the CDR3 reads TGTGCCAGTCAGAGAGGGTCCCAGCCCCAGCATTTT.

In DNA form, the CDR3 reads TGTGCCAGCAGCTCCCCTAGCGGGGGGACTATAGGCGATACGCAGTATTTT. This codes for CASSSPSGGTIGDTQYF. The chain combines TRBV7-3 with TRBJ2-3; 11 positions match TRBD2. The J segment lost 6 bases and the V segment lost 4 bases, leaving 12 bases of the junction unmatched. Germline CDR1 SGHTA, CDR2 FQGTGA. The CDR3 is 17 amino acids. The full variable domain, with the rest looked up from reference TRBV7-3 and TRBJ2-3, is GAGVSQTPSNKVTEKGKYVELRCDPISGHTALYWYRQSLGQGPEFLIYFQGTGAADDSGLPNDRFFAVRPEGSVSTLKIQRTERGDSAVYLCASSSPSGGTIGDTQYFGPGTRLTVL.

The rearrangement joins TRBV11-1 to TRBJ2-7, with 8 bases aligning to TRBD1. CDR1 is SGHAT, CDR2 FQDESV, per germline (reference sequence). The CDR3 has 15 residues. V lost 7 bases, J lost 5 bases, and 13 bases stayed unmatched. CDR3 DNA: TGTGCCAGCATCAAATTTCCGGGACAGGTCCACGAGCAGTACTTC. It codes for CASIKFPGQVHEQYF.

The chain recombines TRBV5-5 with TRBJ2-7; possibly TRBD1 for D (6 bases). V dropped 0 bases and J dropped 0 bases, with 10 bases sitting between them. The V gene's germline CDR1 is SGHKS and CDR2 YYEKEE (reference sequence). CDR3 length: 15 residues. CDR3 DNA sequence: TGTGCCAGCAGCTTGGGTTTGACAGGCTCCTACGAGCAGTACTTC. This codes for CASSLGLTGSYEQYF.

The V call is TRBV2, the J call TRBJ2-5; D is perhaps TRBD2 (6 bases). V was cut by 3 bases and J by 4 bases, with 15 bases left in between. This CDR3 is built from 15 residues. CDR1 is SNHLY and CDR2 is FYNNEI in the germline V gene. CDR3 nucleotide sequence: TGTGCCAGCAGTGATATCTTAGCGGCCGTAGAGACCCAGTACTTC. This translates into CASSDILAAVETQYF.

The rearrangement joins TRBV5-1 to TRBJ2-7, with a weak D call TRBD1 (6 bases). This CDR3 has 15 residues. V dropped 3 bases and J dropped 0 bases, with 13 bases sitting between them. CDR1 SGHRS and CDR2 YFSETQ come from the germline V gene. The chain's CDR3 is CASSSHRDSSYEQYF. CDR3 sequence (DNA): TGCGCCAGCAGCTCACACAGGGATAGCTCCTACGAGCAGTACTTC.

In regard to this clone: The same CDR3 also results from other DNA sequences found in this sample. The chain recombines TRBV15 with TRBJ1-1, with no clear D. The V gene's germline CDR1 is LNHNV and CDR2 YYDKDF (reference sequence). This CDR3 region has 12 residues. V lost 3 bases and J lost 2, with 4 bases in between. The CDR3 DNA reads TGTGCCACCAGCAGGGAAAACACTGAAGCTTTCTTT. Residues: CATSRENTEAFF.

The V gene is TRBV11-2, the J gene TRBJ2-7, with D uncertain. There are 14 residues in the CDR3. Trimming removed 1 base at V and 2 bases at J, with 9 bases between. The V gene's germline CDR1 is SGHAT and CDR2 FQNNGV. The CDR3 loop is CASSLGFGTYEQYF. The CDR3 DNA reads TGTGCCAGCAGCTTAGGTTTTGGCACCTACGAGCAGTACTTC.

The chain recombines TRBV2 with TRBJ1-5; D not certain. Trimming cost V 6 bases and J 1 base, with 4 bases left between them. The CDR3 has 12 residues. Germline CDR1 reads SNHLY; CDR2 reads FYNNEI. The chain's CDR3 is CASRGSNQPQHF. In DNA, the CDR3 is TGTGCCAGCAGGGGGAGCAATCAGCCCCAGCATTTT.

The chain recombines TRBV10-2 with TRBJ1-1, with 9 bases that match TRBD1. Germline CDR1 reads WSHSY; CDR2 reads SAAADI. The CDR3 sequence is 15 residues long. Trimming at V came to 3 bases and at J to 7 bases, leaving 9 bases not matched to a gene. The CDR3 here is CASSEGDRAYGEAFF. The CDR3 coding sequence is TGCGCCAGCAGTGAAGGGGACAGGGCATATGGTGAAGCTTTCTTT.

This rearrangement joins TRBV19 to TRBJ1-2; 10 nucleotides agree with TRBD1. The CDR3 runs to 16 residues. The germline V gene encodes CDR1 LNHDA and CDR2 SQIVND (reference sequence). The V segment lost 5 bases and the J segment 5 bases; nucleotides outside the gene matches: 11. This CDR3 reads CASSALLGQGVYGYTF. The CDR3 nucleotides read TGTGCCAGTAGTGCCCTCCTTGGACAGGGGGTTTATGGCTACACCTTC.

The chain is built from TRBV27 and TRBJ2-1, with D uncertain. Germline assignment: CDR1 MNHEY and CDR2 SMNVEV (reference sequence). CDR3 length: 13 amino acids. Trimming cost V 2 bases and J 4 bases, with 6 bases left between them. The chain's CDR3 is CASSLRLYNEQFF. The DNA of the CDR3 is TGTGCCAGCAGTTTAAGGTTATACAATGAGCAGTTCTTC.

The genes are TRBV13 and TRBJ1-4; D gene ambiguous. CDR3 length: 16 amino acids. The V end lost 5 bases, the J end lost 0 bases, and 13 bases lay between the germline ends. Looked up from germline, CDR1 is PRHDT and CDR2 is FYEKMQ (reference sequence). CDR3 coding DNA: TGTGCCAGCAGCGTCGGATTGGGTGCAACTAATGAAAAACTGTTTTTT. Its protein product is CASSVGLGATNEKLFF.

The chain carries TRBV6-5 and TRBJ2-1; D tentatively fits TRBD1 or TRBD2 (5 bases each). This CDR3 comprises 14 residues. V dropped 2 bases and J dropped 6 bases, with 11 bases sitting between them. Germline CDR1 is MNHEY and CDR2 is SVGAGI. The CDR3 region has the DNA TGTGCCAGCAGTTACACGGGACCTACCAATGAGCAGTTCTTC. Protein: CASSYTGPTNEQFF.

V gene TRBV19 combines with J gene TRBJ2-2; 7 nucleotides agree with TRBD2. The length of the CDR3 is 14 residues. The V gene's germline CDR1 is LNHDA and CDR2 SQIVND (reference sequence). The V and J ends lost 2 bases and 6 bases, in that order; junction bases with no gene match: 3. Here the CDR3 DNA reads TGTGCCAGTAGTATATGGGGGAGGGCCGGGGAGCTGTTTTTT. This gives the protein CASSIWGRAGELFF. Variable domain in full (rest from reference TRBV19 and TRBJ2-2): DGGITQSPKYLFRKEGQNVTLSCEQNLNHDAMYWYRQDPGQGLRLIYYSQIVNDFQKGDIAEGYSVSREKKESFPLTVTSAQKNPTAFYLCASSIWGRAGELFFGEGSRLTVL.

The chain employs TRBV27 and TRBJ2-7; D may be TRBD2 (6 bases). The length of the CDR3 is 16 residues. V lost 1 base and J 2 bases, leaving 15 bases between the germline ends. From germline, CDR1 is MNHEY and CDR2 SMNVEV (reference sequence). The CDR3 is CASSLLGGSFTYEQYF. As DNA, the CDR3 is TGTGCCAGCAGTTTATTGGGGGGTTCCTTTACCTACGAGCAGTACTTC.

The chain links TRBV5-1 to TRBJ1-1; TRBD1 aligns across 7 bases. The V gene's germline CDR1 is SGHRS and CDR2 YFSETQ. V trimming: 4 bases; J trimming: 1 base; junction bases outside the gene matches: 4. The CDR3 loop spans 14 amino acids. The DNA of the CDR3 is TGCGCCAGCAGCACGACAGGGTGGAACACTGAAGCTTTCTTT. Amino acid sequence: CASSTTGWNTEAFF.

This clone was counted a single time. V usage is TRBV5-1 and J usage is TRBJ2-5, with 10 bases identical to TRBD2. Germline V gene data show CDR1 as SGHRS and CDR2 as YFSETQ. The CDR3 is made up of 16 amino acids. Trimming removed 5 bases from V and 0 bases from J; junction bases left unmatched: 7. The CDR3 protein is CASSLGLAVYQETQYF. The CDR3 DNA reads TGCGCCAGCAGTCTCGGACTAGCGGTCTACCAAGAGACCCAGTACTTC.

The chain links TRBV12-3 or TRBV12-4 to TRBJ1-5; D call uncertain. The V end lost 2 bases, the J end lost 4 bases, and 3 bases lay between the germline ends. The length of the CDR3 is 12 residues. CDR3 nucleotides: TGTGCCAGCAGTTTACCTAATCAGCCCCAGCATTTT. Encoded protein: CASSLPNQPQHF.

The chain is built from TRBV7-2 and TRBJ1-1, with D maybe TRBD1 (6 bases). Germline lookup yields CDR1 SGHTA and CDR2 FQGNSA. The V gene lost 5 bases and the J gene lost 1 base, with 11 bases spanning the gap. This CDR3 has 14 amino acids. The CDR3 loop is CASSPWDTNTEAFF. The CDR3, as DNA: TGTGCCAGCAGCCCCTGGGACACGAACACTGAAGCTTTCTTT.

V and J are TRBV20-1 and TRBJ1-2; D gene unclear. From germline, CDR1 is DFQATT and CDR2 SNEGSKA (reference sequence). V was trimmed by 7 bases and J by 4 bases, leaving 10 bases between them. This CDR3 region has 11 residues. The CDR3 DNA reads TGCAGTGGGGCATCCCTCTATGGCTACACCTTC. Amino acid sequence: CSGASLYGYTF.